The clone carrying this T cell receptor beta chain was detected only once. What it binds is unknown. V lost 5 bases and J 2 bases, leaving 13 bases between the germline ends. From germline, CDR1 is LNHDA and CDR2 SQIVND (reference sequence). The CDR3 has 14 residues. This specimen belongs to a study of T cell responses to AZD1222 COVID-19 vaccine. Findings of the study overall: Baseline seropositivity characterized only 5 to 7 AZD1222 recipients. Following two doses of AZD1222, Spike-specific TCR breadth and depth rose.

Method: immunoSEQ multiplex PCR; TCRdb's copy keeps in-frame clones and lacks some. This table holds approximately 110,000 clones, over 75% found once. The material sequenced was peripheral blood, taken on day 0 of AZD1222 vaccination. V usage is TRBV19 and J usage is TRBJ2-7, with a weak D call TRBD1 (5 bases). This TCR was sampled from an adult in good health. This CDR3 reads CASSPDSPTYEQYF. The CDR3 nucleotides are TGTGCCAGTAGTCCAGACAGCCCTACCTACGAGCAGTACTTC.